The clone carrying this T cell receptor beta chain occurred a few times. The data are from a study of T cell responses to AZD1222 COVID-19 vaccine. Some clones are missing from TCRdb's copy, which holds only in-frame ones; the method was immunoSEQ multiplex PCR. The sample has some 130,000 clones, about 91% seen once; the top ten hold over 2.5%. The sample here was peripheral blood, taken on day 0 of AZD1222 vaccination. The TCR comes from an adult in good health.

CDR3 in DNA: TGTGCCAGCAGCCAAGAACCGAATCAGCCCCAGCATTTT. Translated, it gives CASSQEPNQPQHF. The rearrangement joins TRBV14 to TRBJ1-5; no reliable D call. V lost 0 bases, J lost 4 bases, and 4 bases lay in between. This CDR3 region has 13 residues. Germline loops: CDR1 SGHDN, CDR2 FVKESK.